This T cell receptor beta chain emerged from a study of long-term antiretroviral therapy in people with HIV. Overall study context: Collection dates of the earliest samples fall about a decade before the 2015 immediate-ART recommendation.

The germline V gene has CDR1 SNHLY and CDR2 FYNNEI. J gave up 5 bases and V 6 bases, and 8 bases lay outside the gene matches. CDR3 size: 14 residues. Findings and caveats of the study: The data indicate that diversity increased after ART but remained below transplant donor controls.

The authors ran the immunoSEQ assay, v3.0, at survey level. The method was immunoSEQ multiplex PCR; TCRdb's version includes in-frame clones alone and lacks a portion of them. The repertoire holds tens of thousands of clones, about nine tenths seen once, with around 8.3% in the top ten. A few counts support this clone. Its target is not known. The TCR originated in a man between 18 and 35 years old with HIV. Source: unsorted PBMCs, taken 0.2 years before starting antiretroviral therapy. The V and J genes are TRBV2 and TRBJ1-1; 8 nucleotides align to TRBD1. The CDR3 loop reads CASRQGAAETEAFF. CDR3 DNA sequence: TGTGCCAGCAGGCAGGGGGCCGCAGAGACTGAAGCTTTCTTT. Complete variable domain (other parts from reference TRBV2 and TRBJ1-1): EPEVTQTPSHQVTQMGQEVILRCVPISNHLYFYWYRQILGQKVEFLVSFYNNEISEKSEIFDDQFSVERPDGSNFTLKIRSTKLEDSAMYFCASRQGAAETEAFFGQGTRLTVV.